This paragraph covers one T cell receptor (delta chain) sequence. Its antigen is still unknown. At one end, the junction sequence differs from germline, possibly due to a read error. Other DNA variants within this sample encode the same CDR3. The data stem from a study of gamma-delta chains in newborns, infants, children (dated 2019 in TCRdb). Some background on the complete study: According to the title of the study, polyclonal expansion of innate gammadelta T cells immediately after birth is driven by microbial exposure. How innate gammadelta T cell populations in human newborns were shaped by microbial exposure immediately after birth was investigated in the study.

Measured from the cysteine to the phenylalanine, the CDR3 is 17 residues long. Of the read, only the CDR3 DNA is kept; its 51 bases are in frame from base 1. The CDR1 and CDR2 encoded by the germline V gene are GEAIGNYY and EKD. Instrument used: Illumina MiSeq. TCRdb called clones afresh from the public reads with CATT; identical DNA rows were later merged. The sample table shows 1,500 to 2,000 delta-chain clones, and 35% to 45% are seen once. Jointly, the top ten make up 16% of the sample. Source material: blood. The rearrangement combines TRDV2 with TRDJ3, with no D gene named confidently. This TCR came from a child who had a fever. The sequence in DNA is TGCGCCTGTGGCACAACGGGCTCGGACTGGGACACCCGACAGATGTTTTTC. Protein translation: CACGTTGSDWDTRQMFF.